One T cell receptor beta chain is described in this entry. Its cognate antigen is unknown. The repertoire was sequenced with immunoSEQ multiplex PCR; TCRdb's copy has only in-frame clones and lacks some. The table lists almost 200,000 clones, 81% of them singletons. The data originate from a study of cytomegalovirus exposure and HLA in healthy donors. Study background: The same platform was used for the 100 to 150 validation repertoires and the 500 to 700 first-cohort repertoires, a later analysis reported. Findings of the study overall: Clusters of TCRs from the first cohort tended to co-occur in the 110 or so validation repertoires (as a later analysis found). Through in vitro validation, three CMV-associated chains were shown to be specific for CMV antigens. Researchers catalogued approximately 160 TCR beta chains as cytomegalovirus-associated.

Per germline, CDR1 GTSNPN and CDR2 SVGIG (reference sequence). The CDR3 has 16 amino acids. V lost 0 bases to trimming and J lost 1 base, with 15 bases between them. The chain uses TRBV30 and TRBJ2-5; no clear D. This sequence originates from a woman in her twenties or thirties in good health and CMV-seronegative. The sequenced material came from PBMCs. The CDR3: CAWSVLGLWAQETQYF. CDR3 DNA sequence: TGTGCCTGGAGTGTGTTGGGCTTGTGGGCCCAAGAGACCCAGTACTTC. Looking up the rest from reference TRBV30 and TRBJ2-5 gives the full variable domain: SQTIHQWPATLVQPVGSPLSLECTVEGTSNPNLYWYRQAAGRGLQLLFYSVGIGQISSEVPQNLSASRPQDRQFILSSKKLLLSDSGFYLCAWSVLGLWAQETQYFGPGTRLLVL.